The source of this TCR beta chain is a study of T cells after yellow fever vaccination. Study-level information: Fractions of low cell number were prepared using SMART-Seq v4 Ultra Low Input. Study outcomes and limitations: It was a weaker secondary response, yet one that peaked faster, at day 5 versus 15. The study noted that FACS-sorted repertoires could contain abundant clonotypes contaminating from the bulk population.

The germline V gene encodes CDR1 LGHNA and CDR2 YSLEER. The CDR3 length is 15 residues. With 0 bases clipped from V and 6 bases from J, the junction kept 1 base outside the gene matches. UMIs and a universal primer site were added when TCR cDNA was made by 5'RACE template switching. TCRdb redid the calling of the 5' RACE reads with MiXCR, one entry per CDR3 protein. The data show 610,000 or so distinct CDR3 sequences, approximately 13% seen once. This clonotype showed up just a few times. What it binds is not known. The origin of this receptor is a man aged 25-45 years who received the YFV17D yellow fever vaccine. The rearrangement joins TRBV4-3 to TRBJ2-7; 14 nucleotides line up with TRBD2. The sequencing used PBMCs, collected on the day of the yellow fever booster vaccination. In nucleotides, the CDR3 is TGCGCCAGCAGCCAAGATGGACTAGCGGGAGGCGAGCAGTACTTC. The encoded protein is CASSQDGLAGGEQYF.